The clone carrying this TCR beta chain occurred once. The data were taken from a study of blood T cell repertoires in COVID-19. Under the authors' procedure: Counts of nucleated cells, estimated from reference gene primer amplification, were obtained. This table comes from immunoSEQ multiplex PCR, and its TCRdb copy is limited to in-frame clones, with some not included. The V and J calls and clone size were taken over from that table, and D and trimming were inferred from the DNA. The sample consists of roughly 130,000 clones, around 82% of them appearing once. The sample consisted of peripheral blood. The TCR originated in a woman aged 25-40 years who had recovered from COVID-19.

The DNA of the CDR3 is TGTGCCAGCACTAATCAGGGGTTATCGGCTGAAGCTTTCTTT. Its protein is CASTNQGLSAEAFF. This chain joins TRBV2 and TRBJ1-1, with D tentatively TRBD1 (6 bases). The V gene's germline CDR1 is SNHLY and CDR2 FYNNEI. V dropped 7 bases and J dropped 6 bases, with 18 bases sitting between them. CDR3 length equals 14 residues.